Following are 20 T cell receptor beta chains from one sample sequenced in a study of a mutant IDH1 vaccine in newly diagnosed glioma. Their antigens remain unidentified. Time point defined: week 5, during vaccination. Topical imiquimod was applied with each vaccine dose, which held 300 ug of mutant IDH1 20-mer peptide. Assay: immunoSEQ multiplex PCR; the TCRdb copy retains only in-frame clones and omits some. The profile shows 25,000 to 30,000 clones, 75% to 90% of them singletons. Here the sequenced sample was peripheral blood mononuclear cells (PBMCs), taken from a glioma patient whose treatment included an IDH1 peptide vaccine. Receptors were obtained from a woman aged 40-49 years with glioma. Some clones in this sample may be carry-over from other donors' samples.

V gene TRBV5-5 combines with J gene TRBJ2-7; 7 bases agree with TRBD1. V trimming: 4 bases; J trimming: 1 base; junction bases outside the gene matches: 8. Germline assignment: CDR1 SGHKS and CDR2 YYEKEE (reference sequence). This CDR3 region has 15 residues. The CDR3 here is CASSDPDRLSYEQYF. The CDR3 coding sequence is TGTGCCAGCAGCGACCCGGACAGGCTTTCCTACGAGCAGTACTTC.

The chain employs TRBV7-9 and TRBJ1-1; D not certain. The CDR3 has 11 amino acids. Trimming took off 0 bases at V and 10 bases at J, with 6 bases between the two ends. From germline, CDR1 is SEHNR and CDR2 FQNEAQ (reference sequence). CDR3 protein: CASSLAEVAFF. Here the CDR3 DNA reads TGTGCCAGCAGCTTAGCAGAGGTAGCTTTCTTT.

The chain links TRBV27 to TRBJ1-1; the match to TRBD1 covers 7 bases. V dropped 0 bases and J dropped 9; count of bases not matched to a gene: 4. CDR1 and CDR2 (germline): MNHEY, SMNVEV (reference sequence). The CDR3 consists of 13 residues. The CDR3 is CASSLSRTGQAFF. CDR3 nucleotides: TGTGCCAGCAGTTTATCACGGACAGGTCAAGCTTTCTTT.

About this clone: A junction end diverges from the germline sequence, so it may reflect a read error. This chain joins TRBV5-1 and TRBJ2-2, with no clear D. This CDR3 comprises 12 residues. In germline, CDR1 is SGHRS, CDR2 YFSETQ. The CDR3, as DNA: TGCGCCAGCAGATCGAAAACCGGGGAGCTGTTTTTT. It yields the protein CASRSKTGELFF.

The chain joins TRBV11-2 to TRBJ2-7; 7 nucleotides align to TRBD2. This CDR3 region has 10 residues. CDR1 is SGHAT and CDR2 is FQNNGV in the germline V gene. V lost 3 bases to trimming and J lost 12 bases; unmatched junction nucleotides: 2. CDR3 region: CASSLTSMYF. For the CDR3, the DNA is TGTGCCAGCAGCTTGACTAGCATGTACTTC. The whole variable domain, filled in from reference TRBV11-2 and TRBJ2-7, reads EAGVAQSPRYKIIEKRQSVAFWCNPISGHATLYWYQQILGQGPKLLIQFQNNGVVDDSQLPKDRFSAERLKGVDSTLKIQPAKLEDSAVYLCASSLTSMYFGPGTRLTVT.

The sample holds one count of this clone. This chain uses TRBV28 with TRBJ1-5, with 9 bases lining up with TRBD1. This CDR3 region has 14 residues. Germline-derived CDR1 and CDR2 are MDHEN and SYDVKM. V lost 10 bases, J lost 4 bases, and 8 bases stayed unmatched. DNA for the CDR3: TGTGCCACCCGACAGGGGGTATCAAATCAGCCCCAGCATTTT. Residues: CATRQGVSNQPQHF. The full variable domain, completed using reference TRBV28 and TRBJ1-5, is DVKVTQSSRYLVKRTGEKVFLECVQDMDHENMFWYRQDPGLGLRLIYFSYDVKMKEKGDIPEGYSVSREKKERFSLILESASTNQTSMYLCATRQGVSNQPQHFGDGTRLSIL.

This clone was observed a few times. Its ends do not fully match the called genes, so a read error is possible. The genes are TRBV7-7 and TRBJ2-5; D is unclear. The CDR3 extends over 13 amino acids. The germline V gene encodes CDR1 SSHAT and CDR2 FNYEAQ (reference sequence). The CDR3 nucleotides read TGTGCTAGCAGCTTAGGGCCGGAAGAGACCCAGTACTTC. Translated, it gives CASSLGPEETQYF.

This chain connects TRBV10-3 to TRBJ2-5; D possibly corresponds to TRBD1 (6 bases). Germline CDR1 reads ENHRY; CDR2 reads SYGVKD. Between the trimmed V and J ends, which lost 6 bases and 5 bases, there was a span of 13 bases. This CDR3 spans 13 amino acids. CDR3 sequence: CAISGQPGETQYF. The CDR3 DNA reads as TGTGCCATCAGCGGACAGCCGGGGGAGACCCAGTACTTC.

The CDR3 spells CASSRTMEAGYEQYF. Written as DNA, the CDR3 is TGCGCCAGCAGCCGGACCATGGAGGCAGGCTACGAGCAGTACTTC. The J gene is TRBJ2-7, the V gene TRBV4-3, with a tentative D call TRBD2 (5 bases). The CDR3 has 15 amino acids. CDR1 is LGHNA, CDR2 YSLEER, per germline. Trimming cost V 4 bases and J 3 bases, with 16 bases left between them.

The chain links TRBV6-6 to TRBJ1-6, with D tentatively TRBD1 (5 bases). Germline V lookup: CDR1 MNHNY, CDR2 SVGAGI (reference sequence). The CDR3 has 14 residues. V was clipped by 2 bases and J by 6 bases, with 8 bases between them. Written as DNA, the CDR3 is TGTGCCAGCAGTTACGGGGGTTCTAATTCACCCCTCCACTTT. Translated, it gives CASSYGGSNSPLHF.

V gene TRBV6-5 combines with J gene TRBJ1-3; D is unresolved. Trimming took 4 bases from V and 0 from J, leaving 10 bases between them. CDR1 and CDR2 from the germline V gene are MNHEY and SVGAGI. This CDR3 has 15 residues. This CDR3 reads CASSSKPRSGNTIYF. The CDR3 nucleotides are TGTGCCAGCAGTTCCAAACCTCGCTCTGGAAACACCATATATTTT.

The rearrangement joins TRBV19 to TRBJ2-3, with D unclear. The CDR3 has 13 amino acids. The V end was cut by 1 base, the J end by 5 bases, with 7 bases between. CDR1 LNHDA and CDR2 SQIVND come from the germline V gene (reference sequence). The DNA of the CDR3 is TGTGCCAGTAGTATAGCCGACCGAGATACGCAGTATTTT. Translated: CASSIADRDTQYF. Based on the CDR3 plus reference TRBV19 and TRBJ2-3, the full variable domain is DGGITQSPKYLFRKEGQNVTLSCEQNLNHDAMYWYRQDPGQGLRLIYYSQIVNDFQKGDIAEGYSVSREKKESFPLTVTSAQKNPTAFYLCASSIADRDTQYFGPGTRLTVL.

The V gene is TRBV18, the J gene TRBJ2-7; 12 nucleotides align to TRBD2. Germline assignment: CDR1 KGHSH and CDR2 LQKENI. This CDR3 is 15 amino acids long. J was trimmed by 3 bases and V by 2 bases; bases with no gene match: 2. The CDR3 DNA reads TGTGCCAGCTCACCAGGACTAGCGGGGCACTACGAGCAGTACTTC. Translated, it gives CASSPGLAGHYEQYF. Full variable domain (missing parts from reference TRBV18 and TRBJ2-7): NAGVMQNPRHLVRRRGQEARLRCSPMKGHSHVYWYRQLPEEGLKFMVYLQKENIIDESGMPKERFSAEFPKEGPSILRIQQVVRGDSAAYFCASSPGLAGHYEQYFGPGTRLTVT.

The chain recombines TRBV11-3 with TRBJ2-2; 14 bases line up with TRBD2. CDR3 size: 16 residues. Germline V CDR1 and CDR2: SGHNT, YENEEA. Losses at the gene ends were 5 bases for V and 9 bases for J; bases not matched to a gene: 8. CDR3: CASSAQTSGRARELFF. CDR3 coding DNA: TGTGCCAGCAGCGCCCAGACTAGCGGGAGGGCCCGGGAGCTGTTTTTT.

The chain has TRBV7-9 and TRBJ2-7; D possibly uses TRBD1 or TRBD2 (5 bases each). Trimming removed 5 bases at V and 1 base at J, with 21 bases between. The CDR3 spans 17 residues. The germline V gene has CDR1 SEHNR and CDR2 FQNEAQ (reference sequence). The chain's CDR3 is CASSPTPFGTSSYEQYF. As DNA, the CDR3 is TGTGCCAGCAGCCCCACTCCCTTTGGGACGTCTTCCTACGAGCAGTACTTC.

The chain joins TRBV7-9 to TRBJ2-1; D unclear. Germline-derived CDR1 and CDR2 are SEHNR and FQNEAQ (reference sequence). Trimming stripped 7 bases from V and 5 bases from J, with 15 bases between. The CDR3 spans 14 residues. The CDR3 region has the DNA TGTGCCAGCAATTCCCCCTACCGAGACAATGAGCAGTTCTTC. Its translation: CASNSPYRDNEQFF.

V and J are TRBV5-1 and TRBJ1-1; possible D gene TRBD1, 5 bases. In germline, CDR1 is SGHRS, CDR2 YFSETQ. Trimming pared 3 bases from V and 1 base from J, leaving 13 bases between. The CDR3 runs to 15 residues. The DNA of the CDR3 is TGCGCCAGCAGCTGGGGCTTGGGGCAGAACACTGAAGCTTTCTTT. Amino acids: CASSWGLGQNTEAFF.

The V and J genes are TRBV2 and TRBJ1-2, with 8 bases that match TRBD1. This CDR3 has 13 residues. V was clipped by 5 bases and J by 3 bases; unmatched bases: 2. Germline V CDR1 and CDR2: SNHLY, FYNNEI. CDR3 DNA: TGTGCCAGCAGTCCGGGACAGGACTATGGCTACACCTTC. Amino acid sequence: CASSPGQDYGYTF.

The J gene is TRBJ2-1, the V gene TRBV27; D is perhaps TRBD1 (5 bases). This CDR3 has 13 residues. Germline values: CDR1 MNHEY, CDR2 SMNVEV (reference sequence). The germline V and J ends were trimmed by 11 bases and 5 bases, with 16 bases remaining between them. The CDR3 spells CASLSGRDNEQFF. CDR3 sequence (DNA): TGTGCCTCTCTCTCCGGCAGGGACAATGAGCAGTTCTTC.

The CDR3 here is CASSLGIRGNYEQYF. CDR3 bases: TGTGCCAGCAGCTTAGGGATAAGAGGGAACTACGAGCAGTACTTC. The genes are TRBV7-2 and TRBJ2-7; a possible D gene is TRBD2 (5 bases). The CDR3 runs 15 residues. Trimming shortened V by 1 base and J by 3 bases, and 13 bases separated the two germline ends. In germline, CDR1 is SGHTA, CDR2 FQGNSA.